This T cell receptor (beta chain) appears in the sequencing data of a study of T-cell reconstitution after alpha-beta-depleted transplantation in children. Notes on the study in general: At around two months after transplant, the alpha-beta T cells were reportedly derived from several hundred expanded clones that came from non-depleted graft cells.

Concerning this clonotype itself: Its antigen is not identified.

This CDR3 spans 15 amino acids. The V gene end was trimmed by 5 bases and the J gene end by 4 bases; junction bases not matched to a gene: 11. Germline assignment: CDR1 SQVTM and CDR2 ANQGSEA. The library targeted TCRbeta and was prepared with unique molecular identifiers. MiXCR, applied by TCRdb to the PCR reads, yields one record per CDR3 protein. The sample shows a few hundred thousand distinct CDR3 sequences, under 15% of them seen only once. This specimen was PBMCs, mostly from graft donor cells, taken 360 days after TCRalphabeta/CD19-depleted stem cell transplant. The sequence was obtained from a male patient younger than 18 who had a stem cell transplant for acute myeloid leukemia, so the T cells may come from the graft donor. This chain joins TRBV29-1 and TRBJ2-7, with 10 positions matching TRBD2. The CDR3 nucleotides read TGCAGCGTTAGGAGAGGGAGCGGGAGGGTTTACGAGCAGTACTTC. Amino acids: CSVRRGSGRVYEQYF.